This T cell receptor (beta chain) is from a study of blood T cell repertoires in COVID-19 (dated by TCRdb to the early 2020s). With respect to the entire study: Samples covering the acute and convalescent phases of COVID-19 were provided by collaborators in the United States, Italy and Spain. The dataset comprised deeply sampled blood TCRbeta repertoires from subjects exposed to, actively infected with, or recovered from COVID-19. Samples were obtained from the ongoing ImmuneRACE study (first 160 participants) and from roughly 1,300 subjects provided by 6 global collaborators. The prospective study material was composed of cDNA or gDNA derived from T cells, B-cell-depleted T cells, or PBMCs. The repertoires were released in a freely available public database intended as a resource for research on the immune response to SARS-CoV-2. Where available, HLA class I and class II types were obtained from metadata supplied by the sample provider rather than from assay-based typing. The sample metadata nearly always contained a de-identified subject ID, COVID-19 status, age in years and sex.

The paper as a whole reports these results and caveats: How much clinical and demographic metadata was included differed by source and by participant, and the metadata was provided uncurated.

In this sample, this clone turned up once. Which antigen it targets is not known. Per-nucleotide qualities are absent, and no much larger clonotype sits a single base away. Enrolling through a virtual design, the prospective study's participants ranged in age from about 18 to 100 years and lived across 20 to 25 United States geographic areas. In the prospective study, participants were assigned to cohorts based on the clinical history participants reported in a screening survey and a study questionnaire. ImmuneRACE Cohort 3 recovered participants were defined by two consecutive negative NP/OP PCR tests, healthcare professional clearance, or symptom resolution. In the prospective study, mobile phlebotomists collected whole blood, serum and a nasopharyngeal or oropharyngeal swab from each participant. Participants in the prospective study had the option to provide additional blood draws and questionnaires over an approximately 2-month period. Before DNA extraction, prospective study blood samples were shipped either frozen or at room temperature.

CDR1 and CDR2 were assigned from the germline V gene as SNHLY and FYNNEI. Its CDR3 holds 10 amino acids, cysteine through phenylalanine. Just the 30-base CDR3 DNA is kept, in frame starting at base 1. Here V drops 9 bases and J drops 8 bases, and the junction holds 3 bases not matched to any gene. The immunoSEQ Assay, a bias-controlled multiplex PCR, was used to amplify TCRbeta CDR3 regions from genomic DNA. The source study handled its data this way. Within the assay, amplification of reference gene primers was used to estimate how many nucleated cells each sample contained. To quantify the absolute abundance of each unique TCRbeta CDR3 rearrangement, sequence reads were collapsed and filtered. For each sample, productive Simpson clonality was calculated by taking the square root of Simpson's diversity index across productive rearrangements. The immuneACCESS repertoire file appears here via TCRdb, limited to in-frame rearrangements. These files lack a portion of the clones; in checked studies, under half of the deficit traces to unresolved V genes, and the cause of the others is not known. V and J calls and clone size are copied from that table; D and trimming were computed from the DNA. This sample holds approximately 320,000 clones; roughly 87% were observed only once. 8.9% of the sample rests with the top ten.

Sequencing was carried out using PBMCs or T cells enriched from blood (not recorded which). The sequence links TRBV2 to TRBJ1-2, with 7 central nucleotides matching TRBD1. The sequence came from a woman aged 18-29 years who had recovered from COVID-19. DNA sequence: TGTGCCAGGCAGGGGGAGGGCTACACCTTC. Translated, it gives CARQGEGYTF.